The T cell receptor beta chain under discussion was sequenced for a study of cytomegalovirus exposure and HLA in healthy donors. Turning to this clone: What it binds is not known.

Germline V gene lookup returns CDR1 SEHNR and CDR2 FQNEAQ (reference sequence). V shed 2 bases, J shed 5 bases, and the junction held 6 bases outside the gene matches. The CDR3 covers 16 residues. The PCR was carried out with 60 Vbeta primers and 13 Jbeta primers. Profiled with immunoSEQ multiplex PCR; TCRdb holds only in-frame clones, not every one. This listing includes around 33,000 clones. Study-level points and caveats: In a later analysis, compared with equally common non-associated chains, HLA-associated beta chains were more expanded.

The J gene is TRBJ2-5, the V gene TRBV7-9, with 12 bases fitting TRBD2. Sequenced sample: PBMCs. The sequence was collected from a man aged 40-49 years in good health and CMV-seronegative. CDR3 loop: CASSLTTTSGRETQYF. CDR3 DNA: TGTGCCAGCAGCTTAACTACTACTAGCGGGAGGGAGACCCAGTACTTC.